This TCR beta chain comes out of a study of T-cell reconstitution after alpha-beta-depleted transplantation in children. In this sample, this clonotype turned up many times. The antigen is undetermined. Study-level points and caveats: Among T cells one year after transplant, newly produced cells accounted for most counts and diversity. Recipient T cells and thymic progenitors that survived were the source of the high TCRbeta diversity seen at day 60 in some patients. Expanded graft clones numbering several hundred reportedly gave rise to alpha-beta T cells about two months after transplant.

Unique molecular identifiers were incorporated into the prepared TCRbeta library. TCRdb independently ran MiXCR on the PCR reads; one entry per CDR3 protein. The sample includes some 200,000 distinct CDR3 sequences, 6.6% of them seen just once. From germline, CDR1 is SQVTM and CDR2 ANQGSEA. The V and J ends lost 7 bases and 7 bases respectively, with 13 bases between them. The CDR3 is 11 residues long. The receptor was derived from a boy between 2 and 10 years old with acute lymphoblastic leukemia, due to receive a stem cell transplant. The rearrangement uses TRBV29-1 and TRBJ1-2; no firm D call. Sequencing was performed on PBMCs, taken before TCRalphabeta/CD19-depleted stem cell transplant. The CDR3 nucleotides read TGCAGCGCGATATCAGGTCCTGGCTACACCTTC. Translation gives CSAISGPGYTF.